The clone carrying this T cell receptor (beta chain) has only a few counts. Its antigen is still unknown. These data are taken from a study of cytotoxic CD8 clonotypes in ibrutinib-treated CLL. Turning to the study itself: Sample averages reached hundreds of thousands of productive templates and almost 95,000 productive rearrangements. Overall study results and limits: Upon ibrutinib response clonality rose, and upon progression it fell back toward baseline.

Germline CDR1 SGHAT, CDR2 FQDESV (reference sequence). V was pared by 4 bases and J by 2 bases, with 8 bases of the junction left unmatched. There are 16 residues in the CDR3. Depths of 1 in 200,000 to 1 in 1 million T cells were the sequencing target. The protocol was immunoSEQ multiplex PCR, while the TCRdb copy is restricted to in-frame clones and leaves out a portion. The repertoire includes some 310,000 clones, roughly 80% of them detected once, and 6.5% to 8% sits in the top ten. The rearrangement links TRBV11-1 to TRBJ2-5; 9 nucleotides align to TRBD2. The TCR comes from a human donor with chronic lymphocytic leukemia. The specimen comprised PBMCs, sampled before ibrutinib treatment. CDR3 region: CASSWGSGSIQETQYF. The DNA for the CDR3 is TGTGCCAGCAGCTGGGGTAGCGGGAGTATTCAAGAGACCCAGTACTTC.